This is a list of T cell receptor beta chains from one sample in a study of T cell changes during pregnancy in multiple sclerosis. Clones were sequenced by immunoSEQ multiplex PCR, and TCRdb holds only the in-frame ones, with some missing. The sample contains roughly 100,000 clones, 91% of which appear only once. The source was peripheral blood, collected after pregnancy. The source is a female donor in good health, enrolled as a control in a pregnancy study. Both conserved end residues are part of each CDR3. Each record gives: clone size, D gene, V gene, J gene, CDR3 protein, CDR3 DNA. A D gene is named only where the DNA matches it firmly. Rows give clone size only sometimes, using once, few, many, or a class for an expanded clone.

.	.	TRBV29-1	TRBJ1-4	CSVEVGGKVMGTTNEKLFF	TGCAGCGTTGAGGTGGGGGGGAAGGTCATGGGAACAACTAATGAAAAACTGTTTTTT
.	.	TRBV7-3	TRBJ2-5	CASSLGILSGETQYF	TGTGCCAGCAGCCTCGGTATTCTTTCCGGGGAGACCCAGTACTTC
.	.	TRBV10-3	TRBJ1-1	CAISGMQSEAFF	TGTGCCATCAGTGGTATGCAGTCTGAAGCTTTCTTT
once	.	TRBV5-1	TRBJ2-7	CASSSGTYSYEQYF	TGCGCCAGCAGCTCGGGGACATACTCCTACGAGCAGTACTTC
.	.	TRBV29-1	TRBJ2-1	CSVEYLNNEQFF	TGCAGCGTTGAATACTTGAACAATGAGCAGTTCTTC
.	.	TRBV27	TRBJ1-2	CASSFIGPKSIYGYTF	TGTGCCAGCAGTTTTATTGGGCCGAAATCCATTTATGGCTACACCTTC
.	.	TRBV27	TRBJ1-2	CASSWGVTGDLYGYTF	TGTGCCAGCAGTTGGGGTGTAACGGGGGATCTCTATGGCTACACCTTC
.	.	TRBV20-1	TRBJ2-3	CSALTDTQYF	TGCAGTGCTCTAACAGATACGCAGTATTTT
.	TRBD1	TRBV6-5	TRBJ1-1	CAPRGLFPEAFF	TGTGCCCCCAGGGGGCTTTTCCCTGAAGCTTTCTTT
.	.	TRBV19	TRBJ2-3	CASSSRGVTDTQYF	TGTGCCAGTTCATCAAGGGGTGTCACAGATACGCAGTATTTT
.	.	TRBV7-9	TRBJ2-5	CASTQGYGEQETQYF	TGTGCCAGCACTCAGGGGTACGGGGAACAAGAGACCCAGTACTTC
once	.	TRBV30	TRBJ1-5	CAWRRGSNQPQHF	TGTGCCTGGCGTCGGGGTAGCAATCAGCCCCAGCATTTT
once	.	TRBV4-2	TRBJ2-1	CASSPGLNNEQFF	TGTGCCAGCAGCCCGGGGTTGAACAATGAGCAGTTCTTC
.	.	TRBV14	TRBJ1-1	CASSPIGTFLNTEAFF	TGTGCCAGCAGCCCAATCGGGACATTTTTGAACACTGAAGCTTTCTTT
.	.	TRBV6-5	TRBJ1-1	CASSYSANTEAFF	TGTGCCAGCAGTTACTCGGCGAACACTGAAGCTTTCTTT
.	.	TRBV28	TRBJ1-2	CASSSQGFYGYTF	TGTGCCAGCAGTAGCCAGGGGTTCTATGGCTACACCTTC
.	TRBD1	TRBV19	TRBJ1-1	CASSIRTGGMNTEAFF	TGTGCCAGTAGTATTCGGACAGGGGGAATGAACACTGAAGCTTTCTTT
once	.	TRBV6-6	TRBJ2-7	CASRSTYEQYF	TGTGCCAGCAGATCAACCTACGAGCAGTACTTC
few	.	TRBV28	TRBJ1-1	CASSLPAGKVEAFF	TGTGCCAGCAGCCTACCAGCAGGGAAAGTCGAAGCTTTCTTT
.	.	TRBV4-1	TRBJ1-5	CASSQEQVNQPQHF	TGCGCCAGCAGCCAAGAACAGGTCAATCAGCCCCAGCATTTT
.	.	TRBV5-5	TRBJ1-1	CASTPVVRDTEAFF	TGTGCCAGCACCCCGGTGGTGAGGGATACTGAAGCTTTCTTT
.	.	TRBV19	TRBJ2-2	CASTKGGTDFGELFF	TGTGCCAGTACCAAAGGAGGGACAGATTTCGGGGAGCTGTTTTTT
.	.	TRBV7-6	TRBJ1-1	CASSLEIRGRALNTEAFF	TGTGCCAGCAGCTTAGAGATTCGGGGAAGGGCCCTAAACACTGAAGCTTTCTTT
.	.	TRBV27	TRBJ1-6	CASSFPGANSPLHF	TGTGCCAGCAGTTTCCCAGGGGCTAATTCACCCCTCCACTTT
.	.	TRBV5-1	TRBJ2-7	CASSLTPDEQYF	TGCGCCAGCAGCTTGACCCCGGACGAGCAGTACTTC
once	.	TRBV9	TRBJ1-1	CASSVEGGSAEAFF	TGTGCCAGCAGCGTAGAAGGGGGTTCGGCTGAAGCTTTCTTT
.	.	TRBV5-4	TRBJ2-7	CASSPTTAWGYEQYF	TGTGCCAGCAGCCCAACGACAGCTTGGGGATACGAGCAGTACTTC
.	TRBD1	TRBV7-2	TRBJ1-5	CASSLQQGSQPQHF	TGTGCCAGCAGCTTACAACAGGGGAGTCAGCCCCAGCATTTT
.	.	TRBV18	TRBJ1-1	CASSPGERHAFF	TGTGCCAGCTCACCCGGGGAGCGCCATGCTTTCTTT
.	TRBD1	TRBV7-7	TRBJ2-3	CASSKNPGQAILTDTQYF	TGTGCTAGCAGCAAAAACCCGGGACAGGCCATACTCACAGATACGCAGTATTTT
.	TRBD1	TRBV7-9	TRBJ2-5	CASSSGQEQETQYF	TGTGCCAGCAGCTCTGGACAGGAACAAGAGACCCAGTACTTC
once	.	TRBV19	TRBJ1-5	CASSIDLGGQHNQPQHF	TGTGCCAGTAGTATAGATCTGGGTGGACAGCACAATCAGCCCCAGCATTTT
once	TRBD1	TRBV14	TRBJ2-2	CASSQVGGQGTGELFF	TGTGCCAGCAGCCAAGTTGGGGGACAGGGTACCGGGGAGCTGTTTTTT
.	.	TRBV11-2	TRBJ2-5	CASKRDRPAGTQYF	TGTGCCAGCAAGCGCGACAGGCCCGCGGGGACCCAGTACTTC
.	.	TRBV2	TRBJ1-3	CASRTRGNTIYF	TGTGCCAGCCGTACTCGAGGAAACACCATATATTTT
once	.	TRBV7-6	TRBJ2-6	CASSLVASGWTGANVLTF	TGTGCCAGCAGCTTAGTTGCCAGCGGATGGACTGGGGCCAACGTCCTGACTTTC
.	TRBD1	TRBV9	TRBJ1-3	CASSVEGARRDTIYF	TGTGCCAGCAGCGTCGAGGGGGCGCGTCGGGACACCATATATTTT
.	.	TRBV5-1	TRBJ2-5	CASRGGPKGETQYF	TGCGCCAGCAGGGGGGGACCCAAAGGGGAGACCCAGTACTTC
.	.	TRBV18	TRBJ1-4	CASSLSIDEKLFF	TGTGCCAGCTCACTTAGTATTGATGAAAAACTGTTTTTT
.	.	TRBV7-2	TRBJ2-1	CASSLRGDFYNEQFF	TGTGCCAGCAGCTTACGCGGAGACTTCTACAATGAGCAGTTCTTC
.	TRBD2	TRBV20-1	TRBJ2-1	CSATAGGSRFF	TGCAGTGCTACTGCGGGGGGGTCCCGGTTCTTC
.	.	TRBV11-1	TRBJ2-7	CASSPTPGGVYEQYF	TGTGCCAGCAGCCCAACCCCCGGGGGAGTATACGAGCAGTACTTC
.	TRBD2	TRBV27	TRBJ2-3	CASSLIEASGGAIGTDTQYF	TGTGCCAGCAGTTTAATTGAGGCCAGCGGGGGGGCGATAGGCACAGATACGCAGTATTTT
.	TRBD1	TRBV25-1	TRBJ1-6	CASSELRGQNNSPLHF	TGTGCCAGCAGTGAATTGAGGGGGCAGAATAATTCACCCCTCCACTTT
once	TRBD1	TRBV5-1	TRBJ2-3	CASSRDSGTDTQYF	TGCGCCAGCAGCAGGGACAGTGGCACAGATACGCAGTATTTT
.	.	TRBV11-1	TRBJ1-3	CASSHRSSGNTIYF	TGTGCCAGCAGCCACAGGAGCTCTGGAAACACCATATATTTT
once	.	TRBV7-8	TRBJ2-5	CASSQTRRGRETQYF	TGTGCCAGCAGCCAAACAAGAAGAGGCCGAGAGACCCAGTACTTC
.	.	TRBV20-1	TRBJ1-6	CSARTGPSLHF	TGCAGTGCTCGTACAGGGCCCTCCCTCCACTTT
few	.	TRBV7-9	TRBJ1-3	CASRSGSGNTIYF	TGTGCCAGCAGATCAGGGTCCGGAAACACCATATATTTT
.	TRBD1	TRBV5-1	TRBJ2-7	CASSRGEDRGYEQYF	TGCGCCAGCAGTCGGGGGGAGGACAGGGGTTACGAGCAGTACTTC